This T cell receptor (beta chain) emerged from a study of blood T cell repertoires in COVID-19. Here immunoSEQ multiplex PCR was the method, and the copy in TCRdb shows in-frame clones only, minus some. The sample carries roughly 520,000 clones, more than 75% recorded once. Germline CDR1 is GTSNPN and CDR2 is SVGIG (reference sequence). The CDR3 loop spans 15 amino acids. V gave up 0 bases and J gave up 4 bases; unmatched junction bases: 5. The J gene is TRBJ2-2, the V gene TRBV30, with 7 bases that match TRBD1. The TCR was taken from a woman in her forties who had recovered from COVID-19. The sequenced sample was PBMCs or T cells enriched from blood (not recorded which). The chain's CDR3 is CAWSVADRATGELFF. Written as DNA, the CDR3 is TGTGCCTGGAGTGTTGCCGACAGGGCCACCGGGGAGCTGTTTTTT.